These 25 T cell receptor beta chains were all obtained from the same sample, sequenced in a study of blood T cells in healthy people across ages. For the second PCR, which ran for about 6 to 12 cycles, a sample-barcoded 5' primer and a J-beta primer mix were used. MiXCR, applied by TCRdb to the 5' RACE reads, yields one record per CDR3 protein. This sample has some 550,000 distinct CDR3 sequences, with less than 60% found just once. The sequenced sample was blood. These receptors were collected from a man older than 75 in good health.

This clonotype was found a few times. V is TRBV29-1 and J is TRBJ2-5, with D perhaps TRBD2 (6 bases). Trimming took 4 bases from V and 0 from J, leaving 12 bases between them. The length of the CDR3 is 14 residues. Per the germline V gene, CDR1 is SQVTM and CDR2 is ANQGSEA. In DNA, the CDR3 is TGCAGCGTTGCCGACCGGGACTACCAAGAGACCCAGTACTTC. Amino acid sequence: CSVADRDYQETQYF.

This clonotype was counted only a few times. CDR3 protein: CASSGIGDNEKLFF. As DNA, the CDR3 is TGTGCCAGCAGTGGAATAGGGGATAATGAAAAACTGTTTTTT. The chain is built from TRBV2 and TRBJ1-4, with a weak D call TRBD1 (5 bases). Trimming removed 4 bases at V and 4 bases at J, with 10 bases between. The CDR3 runs 14 residues. Germline V gene lookup returns CDR1 SNHLY and CDR2 FYNNEI.

This chain connects TRBV7-9 to TRBJ2-3; D gene unclear. The CDR3 has 13 residues. CDR1 SEHNR and CDR2 FQNEAQ come from the germline V gene (reference sequence). Trimming left V 6 bases short and J 2 bases short, with 9 bases between. In DNA, the CDR3 is TGTGCCAGCAGGTCACCCACCACAGATACGCAGTATTTT. Encoded protein: CASRSPTTDTQYF.

The chain uses TRBV2 and TRBJ1-1, with 8 bases fitting TRBD1. Looked up from germline, CDR1 is SNHLY and CDR2 is FYNNEI. CDR3 length equals 14 residues. Trimming took 6 bases from V and 5 from J; bases not matched to a gene: 8. The CDR3 DNA is TGTGCCAGCAGCCCCGGACAGGGAAAAACTGAAGCTTTCTTT. Protein: CASSPGQGKTEAFF.

The V and J genes are TRBV7-2 and TRBJ2-3; 9 bases align to TRBD2. This CDR3 is built from 17 residues. J was trimmed by 4 bases and V by 1 base; bases with no gene match: 9. Looked up from germline, CDR1 is SGHTA and CDR2 is FQGNSA. The CDR3 bases are TGTGCCAGCAGCTTAGTCTCGGGCGGGGGGGGATCAGATACGCAGTATTTT. Translating gives CASSLVSGGGGSDTQYF. Supplemented by reference TRBV7-2 and TRBJ2-3, the full variable domain reads GAGVSQSPSNKVTEKGKDVELRCDPISGHTALYWYRQSLGQGLEFLIYFQGNSAPDKSGLPSDRFSAERTGGSVSTLTIQRTQQEDSAVYLCASSLVSGGGGSDTQYFGPGTRLTVL.

This clonotype has just a few counts. The rearrangement links TRBV12-3 or TRBV12-4 to TRBJ2-7, with 8 nucleotides matching TRBD1. This CDR3 has 13 residues. J gave up 3 bases and V 6 bases, and 4 bases lay outside the gene matches. The DNA for the CDR3 is TGTGCCAGCAGCTGGGGGACAGGCTACGAGCAGTACTTC. It is translated as CASSWGTGYEQYF.

This chain uses TRBV7-2 with TRBJ1-1; D is undetermined. V lost 5 bases, J lost 11 bases, and 15 bases lay in between. The CDR3 consists of 12 residues. The germline CDR1 and CDR2 sequences are SGHTA and FQGNSA. The CDR3 DNA reads TGTGCCAGCAGCCACACTCCTGACGGGGCTTTCTTT. Protein sequence: CASSHTPDGAFF.

The chain is built from TRBV5-1 and TRBJ2-3; maybe TRBD2 (5 bases). The CDR3 consists of 15 residues. Germline V gene data show CDR1 as SGHRS and CDR2 as YFSETQ. V lost 0 bases and J lost 4, with 12 bases in between. The DNA of the CDR3 is TGCGCCAGCAGCTTGGGGTCTAGCCAGGCAGATACGCAGTATTTT. Translated: CASSLGSSQADTQYF.

This clonotype has only a few counts. This chain links TRBV20-1 with TRBJ1-5; D perhaps matches TRBD1 (5 bases). Germline V gene sequence: CDR1 DFQATT, CDR2 SNEGSKA (reference sequence). Trimming cost V 1 base and J 0 bases, with 7 bases left between them. This CDR3 has 14 amino acids. CDR3 region: CSARGQYSNQPQHF. The CDR3 nucleotides are TGCAGTGCTAGAGGACAGTATAGCAATCAGCCCCAGCATTTT.

V and J are TRBV14 and TRBJ1-1, with D perhaps TRBD1 (5 bases). CDR1 is SGHDN and CDR2 is FVKESK in the germline V gene. The CDR3 has 14 amino acids. V was cut by 0 bases and J by 3 bases, with 8 bases left in between. This CDR3 reads CASSQEQGYTEAFF. The CDR3, as DNA: TGTGCCAGCAGCCAAGAGCAGGGCTACACTGAAGCTTTCTTT.

V usage is TRBV29-1 and J usage is TRBJ2-5; D not certain. In germline, CDR1 is SQVTM, CDR2 ANQGSEA. This CDR3 has 13 amino acids. Trimming pared 1 base from V and 5 bases from J, leaving 11 bases between. The CDR3 is CSVEGSPRETQYF. The DNA of the CDR3 is TGCAGCGTTGAAGGATCCCCGCGGGAGACCCAGTACTTC.

V gene TRBV29-1 combines with J gene TRBJ2-7; D uncertain. The CDR3 loop spans 17 amino acids. CDR1 is SQVTM and CDR2 is ANQGSEA in the germline V gene. V was clipped by 2 bases and J by 2 bases, with 22 bases between them. The CDR3 DNA reads TGCAGCGTTGAAAAGTTGGTGCGTGGACCCATGACCTACGAGCAGTACTTC. It yields the protein CSVEKLVRGPMTYEQYF.

The rearrangement joins TRBV7-9 to TRBJ1-2; TRBD1 matches 7 bases. Germline CDR1 is SEHNR and CDR2 is FQNEAQ (reference sequence). Trimming at V came to 5 bases and at J to 1 base, leaving 4 bases not matched to a gene. The CDR3 contains 14 residues. The CDR3, as DNA: TGTGCCAGCAGCCGGACAGGAAATAACTATGGCTACACCTTC. Translating it yields CASSRTGNNYGYTF. Looking up the rest from reference TRBV7-9 and TRBJ1-2 gives the full variable domain: DTGVSQNPRHKITKRGQNVTFRCDPISEHNRLYWYRQTLGQGPEFLTYFQNEAQLEKSRLLSDRFSAERPKGSFSTLEIQRTEQGDSAMYLCASSRTGNNYGYTFGSGTRLTVV.

This clonotype was seen ten or more times. The V call is TRBV9, the J call TRBJ2-1, with D uncertain. The CDR3 consists of 13 residues. The V end was cut by 0 bases, the J end by 10 bases, with 11 bases between. Germline V CDR1 and CDR2: SGDLS, YYNGEE. The CDR3 DNA reads as TGTGCCAGCAGCGTAGCTACGAATCGGGAGCAGTTCTTC. Its translation is CASSVATNREQFF.

This clonotype has ten or more counts. The genes are TRBV7-9 and TRBJ2-3, with D hard to call. Germline CDR1 is SEHNR and CDR2 is FQNEAQ (reference sequence). V was clipped by 5 bases and J by 0 bases, with 12 bases between them. There are 15 residues in the CDR3. DNA for the CDR3: TGTGCCAGCAGCCTGACTCGCACTAGCACAGATACGCAGTATTTT. This codes for CASSLTRTSTDTQYF.

The chain employs TRBV5-1 and TRBJ1-2; unclear D gene. The germline V gene encodes CDR1 SGHRS and CDR2 YFSETQ. The V end lost 3 bases, the J end lost 0 bases, and 18 bases lay between the germline ends. The CDR3 covers 17 residues. CDR3 DNA sequence: TGCGCCAGCAGCTACGGACGGTCTCTCATTGCTAACTATGGCTACACCTTC. This gives the protein CASSYGRSLIANYGYTF. The full variable domain, with the rest looked up from reference TRBV5-1 and TRBJ1-2, is KAGVTQTPRYLIKTRGQQVTLSCSPISGHRSVSWYQQTPGQGLQFLFEYFSETQRNKGNFPGRFSGRQFSNSRSEMNVSTLELGDSALYLCASSYGRSLIANYGYTFGSGTRLTVV.

As to this clonotype: This could be a read error, since a much larger clone is one nucleotide away. The chain couples TRBV7-9 to TRBJ1-2; D call uncertain. The CDR3 spans 12 residues. The V gene lost 3 bases and the J gene lost 6 bases, with 8 bases spanning the gap. Looked up from germline, CDR1 is SEHNR and CDR2 is FQNEAQ (reference sequence). The CDR3 nucleotides read TGTGCCAGCAGCTTTGAAGGGCATGGCTACACCTTC. It codes for CASSFEGHGYTF.

V and J are TRBV12-3 or TRBV12-4 and TRBJ2-7, with D hard to call. This CDR3 region has 14 residues. V was shortened by 5 bases and J by 2 bases, with 13 bases between the two germline ends. In nucleotides, the CDR3 is TGTGCCAGCAGTCCTACGTCGAGCCCCTACGAGCAGTACTTC. It codes for CASSPTSSPYEQYF.

The V call is TRBV7-2, the J call TRBJ2-3, with D perhaps TRBD1 (6 bases). V lost 1 base and J lost 2, with 13 bases in between. CDR1 is SGHTA, CDR2 FQGNSA, per germline. CDR3 length: 16 residues. The CDR3 reads CASSLGLGHNTDTQYF. DNA for the CDR3: TGTGCCAGCAGCTTAGGTTTGGGACACAACACAGATACGCAGTATTTT.

This clonotype was picked up one time. The chain carries TRBV12-3 or TRBV12-4 and TRBJ1-1, with a tentative D call TRBD1 (6 bases). This CDR3 has 13 residues. V was clipped by 5 bases and J by 4 bases, with 11 bases between them. The CDR3 sequence: CASSANRVTEAFF. In DNA form, the CDR3 reads TGTGCCAGCAGTGCCAACAGGGTCACTGAAGCTTTCTTT.

There are a few counts of this clonotype. The chain has TRBV20-1 and TRBJ2-7; 9 nucleotides match TRBD2. V was clipped by 1 base and J by 0 bases; unmatched bases: 4. Germline CDR1 and CDR2: DFQATT and SNEGSKA (reference sequence). This CDR3 has 15 residues. The CDR3 protein is CSARASGMNSYEQYF. Here the CDR3 DNA reads TGCAGTGCTAGAGCTAGCGGGATGAACTCCTACGAGCAGTACTTC.

This clonotype was counted at least ten times. The CDR3 sequence is CASSFLDGSSYEQYF. CDR3 bases: TGTGCCAGCAGCTTCTTGGACGGGAGCTCCTACGAGCAGTACTTC. This chain links TRBV7-2 with TRBJ2-7; tentatively, D is TRBD2 (6 bases). Germline-derived CDR1 and CDR2 are SGHTA and FQGNSA. The CDR3 consists of 15 residues. The ends were cut back, 3 bases at V and 0 bases at J, with 12 bases in the middle.

As regards this clonotype: A much larger clone differs from this one at a single base, so this may be a read error. The chain uses TRBV6-6 and TRBJ1-4, with D possibly TRBD1 on 5 matching bases. V was trimmed by 2 bases and J by 5 bases, leaving 9 bases between them. Germline CDR1 reads MNHNY; CDR2 reads SVGAGI (reference sequence). The CDR3 sequence is 14 residues long. CDR3 nucleotide sequence: TGTGCCAGCAGTTACAGTCAGGGAAATGAAAAACTGTTTTTT. This sequence encodes CASSYSQGNEKLFF.

This clonotype was detected a few times. V gene TRBV5-1 combines with J gene TRBJ2-3; D gene ambiguous. The CDR3 extends over 19 amino acids. The V gene lost 0 bases and the J gene lost 8 bases, with 28 bases spanning the gap. Germline CDR1 SGHRS, CDR2 YFSETQ. The CDR3 region is CASSLAYTGSPRGMGTQYF. CDR3 nucleotides: TGCGCCAGCAGCTTGGCCTATACGGGCTCCCCGAGAGGTATGGGTACGCAGTATTTT.

This clonotype has just a few counts. The gene calls are TRBV7-2 and TRBJ2-1; 9 bases match TRBD1. The CDR3 spans 15 residues. Germline trimming cut 5 bases from V and 4 bases from J; bases unmatched to any gene: 6. Germline assignment: CDR1 SGHTA and CDR2 FQGNSA. This chain's CDR3 is CASSQTGTGYNEQFF. The CDR3 DNA reads as TGTGCCAGCAGCCAAACCGGGACAGGGTACAATGAGCAGTTCTTC.